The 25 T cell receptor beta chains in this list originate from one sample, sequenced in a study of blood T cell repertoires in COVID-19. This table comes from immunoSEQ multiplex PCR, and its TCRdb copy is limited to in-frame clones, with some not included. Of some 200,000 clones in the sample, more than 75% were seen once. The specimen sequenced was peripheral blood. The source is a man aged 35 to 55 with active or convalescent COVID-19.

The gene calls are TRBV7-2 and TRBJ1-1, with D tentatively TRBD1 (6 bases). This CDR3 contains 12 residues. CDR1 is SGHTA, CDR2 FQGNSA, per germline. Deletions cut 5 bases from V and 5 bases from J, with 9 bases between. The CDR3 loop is CASSHGQTEAFF. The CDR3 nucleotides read TGTGCCAGCAGCCATGGACAGACTGAAGCTTTCTTT.

For the CDR3, the DNA is TGTGCCAGGCTGGGACTACCTAGCACAGATACGCAGTATTTT. This sequence encodes CARLGLPSTDTQYF. The chain has TRBV2 and TRBJ2-3; 7 bases align to TRBD2. V shed 9 bases, J shed 0 bases, and the junction held 6 bases outside the gene matches. This CDR3 has 14 residues. Germline assignment: CDR1 SNHLY and CDR2 FYNNEI.

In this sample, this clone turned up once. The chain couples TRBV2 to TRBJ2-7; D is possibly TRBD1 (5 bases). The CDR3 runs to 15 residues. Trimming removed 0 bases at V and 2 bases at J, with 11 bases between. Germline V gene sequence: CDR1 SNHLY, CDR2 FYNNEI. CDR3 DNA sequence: TGTGCCAGCAGTGAAGCTGACAGAGGAACCTACGAGCAGTACTTC. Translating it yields CASSEADRGTYEQYF. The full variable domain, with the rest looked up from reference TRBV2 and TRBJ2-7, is EPEVTQTPSHQVTQMGQEVILRCVPISNHLYFYWYRQILGQKVEFLVSFYNNEISEKSEIFDDQFSVERPDGSNFTLKIRSTKLEDSAMYFCASSEADRGTYEQYFGPGTRLTVT.

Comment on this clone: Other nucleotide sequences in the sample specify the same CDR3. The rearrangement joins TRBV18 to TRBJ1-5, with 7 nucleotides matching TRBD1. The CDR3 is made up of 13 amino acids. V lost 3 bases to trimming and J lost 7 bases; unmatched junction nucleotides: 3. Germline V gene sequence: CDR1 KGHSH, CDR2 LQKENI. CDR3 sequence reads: CASSPDRDQPQHF. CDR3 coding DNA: TGTGCCAGCTCACCCGACAGGGACCAGCCCCAGCATTTT.

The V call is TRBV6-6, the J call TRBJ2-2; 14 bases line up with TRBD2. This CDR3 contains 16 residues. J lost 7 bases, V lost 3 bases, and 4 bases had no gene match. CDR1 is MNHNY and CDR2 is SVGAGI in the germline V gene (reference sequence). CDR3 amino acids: CASSYRGLAGVGELFF. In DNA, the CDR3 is TGTGCCAGCAGTTATAGGGGACTAGCGGGGGTCGGGGAGCTGTTTTTT.

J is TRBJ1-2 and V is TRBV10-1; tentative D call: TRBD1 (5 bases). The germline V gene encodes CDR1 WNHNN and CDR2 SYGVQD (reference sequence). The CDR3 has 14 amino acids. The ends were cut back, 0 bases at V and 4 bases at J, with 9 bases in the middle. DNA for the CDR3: TGCGCCAGCAGTGAGTCAGGGGTTAGCTATGGCTACACCTTC. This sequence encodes CASSESGVSYGYTF.

The CDR3 region is CASSQRLAGGPGEFF. In DNA form, the CDR3 reads TGTGCCAGCAGTCAGCGACTAGCGGGAGGGCCTGGAGAGTTCTTC. The chain uses TRBV27 and TRBJ2-1, with TRBD2 matching over 14 bases. The length of the CDR3 is 15 residues. V was clipped by 5 bases and J by 14 bases; unmatched bases: 11. Looked up from germline, CDR1 is MNHEY and CDR2 is SMNVEV (reference sequence).

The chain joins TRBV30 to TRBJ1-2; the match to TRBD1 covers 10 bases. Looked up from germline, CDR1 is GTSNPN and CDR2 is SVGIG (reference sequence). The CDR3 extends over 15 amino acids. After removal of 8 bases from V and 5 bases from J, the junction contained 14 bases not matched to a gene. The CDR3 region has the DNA TGTGCCAATCGGAGGGCCGGGACAGGGGATTATGGCTACACCTTC. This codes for CANRRAGTGDYGYTF. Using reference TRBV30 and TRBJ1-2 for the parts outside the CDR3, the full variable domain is SQTIHQWPATLVQPVGSPLSLECTVEGTSNPNLYWYRQAAGRGLQLLFYSVGIGQISSEVPQNLSASRPQDRQFILSSKKLLLSDSGFYLCANRRAGTGDYGYTFGSGTRLTVV.

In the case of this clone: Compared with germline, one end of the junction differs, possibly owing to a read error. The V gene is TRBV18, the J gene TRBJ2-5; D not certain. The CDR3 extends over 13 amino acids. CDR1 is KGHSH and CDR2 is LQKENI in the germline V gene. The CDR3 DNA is TGTGCCAGCACACCGGGCAGCCAAGAGACCCAGTACTTC. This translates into CASTPGSQETQYF.

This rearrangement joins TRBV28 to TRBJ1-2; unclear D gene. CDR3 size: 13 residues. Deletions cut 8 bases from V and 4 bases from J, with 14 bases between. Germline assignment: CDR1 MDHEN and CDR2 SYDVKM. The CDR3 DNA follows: TGTGCCAGCTCACGGGAATTTCTCTATGGCTACACCTTC. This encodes CASSREFLYGYTF.

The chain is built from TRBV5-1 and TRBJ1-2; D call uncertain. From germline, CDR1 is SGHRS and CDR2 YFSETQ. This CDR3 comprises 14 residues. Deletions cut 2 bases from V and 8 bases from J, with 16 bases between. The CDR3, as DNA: TGCGCCAGCAGCTTCGATCCGGGAGCCACCGGCTACACCTTC. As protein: CASSFDPGATGYTF.

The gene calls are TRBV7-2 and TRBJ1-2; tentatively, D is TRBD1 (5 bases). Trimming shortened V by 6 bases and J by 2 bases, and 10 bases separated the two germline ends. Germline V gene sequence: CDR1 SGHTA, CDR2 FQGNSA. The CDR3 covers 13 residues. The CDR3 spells CASSRDLNYGYTF. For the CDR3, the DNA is TGTGCCAGCAGTCGGGACTTAAACTATGGCTACACCTTC.

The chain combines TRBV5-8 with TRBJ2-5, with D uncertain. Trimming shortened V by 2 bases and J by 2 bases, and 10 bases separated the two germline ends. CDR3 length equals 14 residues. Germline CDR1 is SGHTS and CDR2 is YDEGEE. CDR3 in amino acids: CASSFYRTQETQYF. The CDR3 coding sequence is TGTGCCAGCAGCTTTTACAGAACACAAGAGACCCAGTACTTC.

The CDR3 sequence is CASNSPDSTYNSPLHF. The CDR3 coding sequence is TGTGCCAGCAACTCTCCGGACAGTACTTATAATTCACCCCTCCACTTT. The V gene is TRBV28, the J gene TRBJ1-6; D is perhaps TRBD1 (6 bases). CDR3 length: 16 residues. V was trimmed by 7 bases and J by 4 bases, leaving 17 bases between them. Germline loops: CDR1 MDHEN, CDR2 SYDVKM.

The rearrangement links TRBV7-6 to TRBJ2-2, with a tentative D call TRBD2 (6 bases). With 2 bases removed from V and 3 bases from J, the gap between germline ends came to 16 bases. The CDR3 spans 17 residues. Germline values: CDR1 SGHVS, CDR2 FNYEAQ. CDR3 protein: CASSLNVGSGHTGELFF. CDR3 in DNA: TGTGCCAGCAGCTTAAATGTCGGTAGCGGACACACCGGGGAGCTGTTTTTT.

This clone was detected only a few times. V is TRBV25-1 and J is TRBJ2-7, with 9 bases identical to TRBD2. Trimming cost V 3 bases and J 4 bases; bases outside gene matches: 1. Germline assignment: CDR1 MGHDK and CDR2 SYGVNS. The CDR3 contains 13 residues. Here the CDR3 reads CASSDAGGYEQYF. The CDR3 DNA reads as TGTGCCAGCAGTGACGCGGGAGGGTACGAGCAGTACTTC.

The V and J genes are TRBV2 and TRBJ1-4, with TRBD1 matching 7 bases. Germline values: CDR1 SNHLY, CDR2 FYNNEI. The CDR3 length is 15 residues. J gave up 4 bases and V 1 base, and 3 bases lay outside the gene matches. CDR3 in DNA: TGTGCCAGCAGTGAAGTCTACAGGGGTAATGAAAAACTGTTTTTT. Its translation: CASSEVYRGNEKLFF.

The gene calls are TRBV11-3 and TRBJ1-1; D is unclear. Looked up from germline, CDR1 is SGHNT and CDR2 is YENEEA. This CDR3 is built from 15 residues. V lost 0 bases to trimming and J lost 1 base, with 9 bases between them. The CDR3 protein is CASSLEGDKNTEAFF. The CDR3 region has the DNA TGTGCCAGCAGCTTAGAAGGTGACAAGAACACTGAAGCTTTCTTT.

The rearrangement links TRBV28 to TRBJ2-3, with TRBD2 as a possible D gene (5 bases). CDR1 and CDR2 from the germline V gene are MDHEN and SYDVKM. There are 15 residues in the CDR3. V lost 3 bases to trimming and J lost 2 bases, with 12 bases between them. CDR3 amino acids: CASSFPGSYTDTQYF. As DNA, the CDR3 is TGTGCCAGCAGTTTTCCGGGGTCCTACACAGATACGCAGTATTTT.

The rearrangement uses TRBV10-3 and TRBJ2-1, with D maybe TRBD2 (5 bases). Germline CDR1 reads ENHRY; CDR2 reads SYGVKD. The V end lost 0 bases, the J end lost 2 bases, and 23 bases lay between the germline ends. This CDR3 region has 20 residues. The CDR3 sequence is CAISESTDPKQEVAYNEQFF. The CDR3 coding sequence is TGTGCCATCAGTGAGTCTACGGACCCTAAGCAGGAGGTCGCCTACAATGAGCAGTTCTTC.

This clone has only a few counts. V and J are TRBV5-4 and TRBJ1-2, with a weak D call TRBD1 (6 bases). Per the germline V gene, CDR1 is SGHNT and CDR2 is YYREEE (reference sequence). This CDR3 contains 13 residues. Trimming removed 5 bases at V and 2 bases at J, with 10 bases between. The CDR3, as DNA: TGTGCCAGCAGAGAGGGACAAAACTATGGCTACACCTTC. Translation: CASREGQNYGYTF.

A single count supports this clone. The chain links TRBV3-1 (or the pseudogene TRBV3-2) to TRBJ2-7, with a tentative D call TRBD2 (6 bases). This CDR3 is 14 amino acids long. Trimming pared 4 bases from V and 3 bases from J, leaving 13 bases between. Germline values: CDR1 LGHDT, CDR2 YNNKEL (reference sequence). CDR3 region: CASSLSRGDYEQYF. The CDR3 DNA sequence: TGTGCCAGCAGCCTCTCGCGGGGAGACTACGAGCAGTACTTC.

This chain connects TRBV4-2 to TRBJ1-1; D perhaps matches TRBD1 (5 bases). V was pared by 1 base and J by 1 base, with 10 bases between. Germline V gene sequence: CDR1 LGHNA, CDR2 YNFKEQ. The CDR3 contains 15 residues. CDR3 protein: CASSQVGQGNTEAFF. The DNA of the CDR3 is TGTGCCAGCAGCCAAGTAGGGCAGGGGAACACTGAAGCTTTCTTT.

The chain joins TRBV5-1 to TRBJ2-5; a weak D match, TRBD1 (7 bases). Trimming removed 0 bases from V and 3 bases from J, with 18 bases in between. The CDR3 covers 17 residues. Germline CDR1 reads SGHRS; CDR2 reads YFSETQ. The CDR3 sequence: CASSLDRGPGTEETQYF. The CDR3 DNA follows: TGCGCCAGCAGCTTGGATCGGGGGCCCGGGACAGAAGAGACCCAGTACTTC.

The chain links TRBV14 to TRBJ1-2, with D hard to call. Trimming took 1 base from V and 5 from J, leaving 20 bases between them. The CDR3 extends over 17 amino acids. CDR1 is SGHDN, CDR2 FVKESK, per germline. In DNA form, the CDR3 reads TGTGCCAGCAGCCAAGTCCGGGAACCAACTTTAGGGTATGGCTACACCTTC. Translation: CASSQVREPTLGYGYTF.